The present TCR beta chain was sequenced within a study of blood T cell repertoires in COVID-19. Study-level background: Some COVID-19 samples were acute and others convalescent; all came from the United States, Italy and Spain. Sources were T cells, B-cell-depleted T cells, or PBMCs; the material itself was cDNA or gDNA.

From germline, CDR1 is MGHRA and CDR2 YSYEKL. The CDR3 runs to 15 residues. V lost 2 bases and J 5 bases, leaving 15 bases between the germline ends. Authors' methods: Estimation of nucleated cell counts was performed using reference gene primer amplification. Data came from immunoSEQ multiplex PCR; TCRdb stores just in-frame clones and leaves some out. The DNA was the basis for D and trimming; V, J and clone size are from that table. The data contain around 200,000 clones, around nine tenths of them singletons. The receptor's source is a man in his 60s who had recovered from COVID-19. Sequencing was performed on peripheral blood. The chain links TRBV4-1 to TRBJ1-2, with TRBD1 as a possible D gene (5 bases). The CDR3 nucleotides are TGCGCCAGCAGCCAAAGGGCGGGGGTTCGTTATGGCTACACCTTC. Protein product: CASSQRAGVRYGYTF.